This TCR beta chain was recorded in a study of T-cell memory formation after mild COVID-19 (dated by TCRdb to 2020 to 2023). Broadly, across the study: TCR sequence clusters from the two donors were largely donor specific. Longitudinal TCRalpha and TCRbeta repertoire sequencing tracked T-cell clones expanding and contracting after mild COVID-19 in a couple of donors. The cohort comprised two young, previously healthy adult volunteers, one female and one male. Study-wide conclusions, independent of this receptor: Clones that contracted from day 15 to 85 showed balanced CD4/CD8 phenotypes, whereas a second wave of clones that expanded from day 15 to 37 leaned towards CD4+. The detection of some responding clones in pre-infection memory suggests that pre-existing cross-reactive memory T cells joined the SARS-CoV-2 response. The study included only two mild cases, and larger cohorts that include severe cases with pre-infection samples were judged to be necessary. Contracting CD4+ clones were located mainly in the CM and EM memory subsets, whereas CD8+ clones were found to be enriched in EMRA. Whether the second-wave clones peaking on day 37 were SARS-CoV-2 specific was not confirmed.

Reading from cysteine to phenylalanine, the CDR3 counts 15 amino acids. Only the CDR3 portion is preserved as DNA: 45 bases, with reading frame beginning at the first base. CDR1 and CDR2 (MNHNS, SASEGT) derive from the germline V gene. Germline trimming: 6 bases from V, 4 bases from J; junction bases outside gene matches: 8. Data came from an Illumina NovaSeq 6000. TCRalpha and TCRbeta cDNA libraries were built by 5'RACE with constant-segment primers, adding sample barcodes and unique molecular identifiers. Trizol reagent was used to extract RNA from every sample. Library amplification was performed in two PCR steps, and a second sample barcode and Illumina TruSeq adapters were introduced in the second step. Sequencing of libraries was performed on an Illumina NovaSeq with 2 x 150 bp paired-end reads. The original methods were these. With migec v1.2.7, reads were demultiplexed and then collapsed into UMI-guided consensus sequences. Using mixcr v2.1.11, UMI consensuses were aligned to TRA and TRB V and J templates and then assembled into clonotypes. Expanded or contracted clonotypes were those called significant by both edgeR and NoisET, with noise models trained on biological replicates. For edgeR calls, the thresholds were a false discovery rate-adjusted p below 0.01 and a log2 fold-change of 1. PCA with hierarchical clustering of max-normalized trajectories of the 1000 most abundant clonotypes was used as exploratory dynamics analysis. Each responding clone was given a CD4 or CD8 phenotype based on the CD4+ and CD8+ repertoires, which had been sequenced separately. TCRdb took the public reads, trimmed them with fastp at Q25, ran MiXCR for clone calling and kept in-frame beta chains. Every distinct CDR3 protein forms one entry, paired with its most common genes and DNA. TCRdb, not the original authors, processed these V and J calls. For this sample the table gives about 140,000 distinct CDR3 sequences, of which 11% to 15% were detected only once. The ten largest account for around 30% of the sample.

Ficoll-Paque density gradient centrifugation was used to isolate PBMCs. This clonotype was observed a few times. No cognate antigen has been identified for it. Base qualities are missing; no much larger clone stands one base away. This sequence originates from an adult woman who had mild COVID-19 (a few samples of this study predate the infection). The sample titles of this study are shuffled in the database, so cell type and time point are left out; the donor was told from shared clones. Sequenced material: PBMCs or a T cell subset sorted from them (not recorded which). The rearranged segments are TRBV6-1 and TRBJ2-1, and TRBD2 aligns with 8 junction nucleotides. Here is the DNA: TGTGCCAGCAGCACCCACGGGGGGGCTTACAATGAGCAGTTCTTC. Its protein product is CASSTHGGAYNEQFF.